This TCR beta chain was recovered during a study of T-cell memory formation after mild COVID-19. With V trimmed by 1 base and J by 0 bases, 11 bases remained unmatched. CDR3 length: 20 residues. CDR1 and CDR2 (germline): MGHRA, YSYEKL. Broader study findings: Clones that contracted from day 15 to 85 had balanced CD4/CD8; later expanders were CD4+ biased.

This clonotype has more than one count but fewer than ten. Its antigen is currently unknown. TCRdb redid the calling of the 5' RACE reads with MiXCR, one entry per CDR3 protein. The sample contains hundreds of thousands of distinct CDR3 sequences, approximately 14% of which appear only once. The sample was PBMCs or a T cell subset sorted from them (not recorded which). This clonotype was sampled from a man aged 18 to 35 who had mild COVID-19 (a few samples of this study predate the infection). Cell type and time point are not known. This chain uses TRBV4-1 with TRBJ2-4, with 11 bases that match TRBD1. The CDR3 DNA reads TGCGCCAGCAGCCAAGTATTCGGGACAGGGGGAACTCTAGCCAAAAACATTCAGTACTTC. Protein: CASSQVFGTGGTLAKNIQYF.